This T cell receptor beta chain was sequenced for a study of T-cell memory formation after mild COVID-19. Study overall: Largely, TCR clusters stayed within a single donor. Regarding the study as a whole: Several responding clones turned up in pre-infection memory, indicating that cross-reactive memory may have taken part. Contracting CD4+ clones sat mainly in CM and EM; CD8+ in EMRA.

Libraries for TCRalpha and TCRbeta carried sample barcodes and unique molecular identifiers via 5'RACE. TCRdb reanalysed the 5' RACE reads using MiXCR and keeps one entry per CDR3 protein. The sample lists roughly 610,000 distinct CDR3 sequences, roughly a sixth occurring once. About this clonotype: Its antigen remains unknown.

The CDR3 is 14 residues long. V was clipped by 4 bases and J by 2 bases; unmatched bases: 6. The germline gives CDR1 DFQATT, CDR2 SNEGSKA (reference sequence). This TCR came from an adult woman who had mild COVID-19 (a few samples of this study predate the infection). Cell type and time point are not known. The V gene is TRBV20-1, the J gene TRBJ2-7, with 9 bases fitting TRBD2. Material for sequencing was PBMCs or a T cell subset sorted from them (not recorded which). The CDR3 nucleotides are TGCAGTGCTATGCTGACTAGCGGAACCTACGAGCAGTACTTC. It encodes CSAMLTSGTYEQYF.